This T cell receptor beta chain is drawn from a study of blood T cell repertoires in COVID-19. Across the study: Samples taken during acute and convalescent COVID-19 were collected in the United States, Italy and Spain. The analysed material was cDNA or gDNA that came from T cells, B-cell-depleted T cells, or PBMCs.

Trimming removed 6 bases from V and 4 bases from J; junction bases left unmatched: 4. Per the germline V gene, CDR1 is MDHEN and CDR2 is SYDVKM. CDR3 length equals 13 residues. Under the authors' procedure: Estimation of nucleated cell counts relied on the amplification of reference gene primers. Libraries were prepared by immunoSEQ multiplex PCR; TCRdb keeps only in-frame clonotypes and omits some of them. The V and J calls and the clone size are those of that table, but D and trimming were determined from the DNA. This sample carries about 60,000 clones, roughly 76% of them seen once, and the ten largest clones take about 47%.

The sequence was collected from a woman aged 80 or over with acute or convalescent COVID-19. The V and J genes are TRBV28 and TRBJ1-2, with 8 nucleotides matching TRBD1. The specimen was peripheral blood. The CDR3 loop is CASRPGGRYGYTF. The CDR3 DNA sequence: TGTGCCAGCAGGCCAGGGGGCCGCTATGGCTACACCTTC.